Listed below are T cell receptor beta chains from one sample, sequenced in a study of T cell responses to AZD1222 COVID-19 vaccine. The method was immunoSEQ multiplex PCR; TCRdb's version includes in-frame clones alone and lacks a portion of them. The table has 65,000 to 95,000 clones, 92% seen once. The sample in question was peripheral blood, obtained on day 0 of MenACWY control vaccination. The receptors derive from an adult in good health. Both conserved end residues are part of each CDR3. The order of the fields is V gene, D gene, clone size, J gene, CDR3 DNA, CDR3 protein. D genes are given only for firm matches. The size of a clone is reported for some rows only, either as once, few or many, or as a class for expanded clones.

TRBV24-1	NA	NA	TRBJ1-5	TGTGCCGCCTCGACAGGCAATCAGCCCCAGCATTTT	CAASTGNQPQHF
TRBV2	NA	NA	TRBJ1-1	TGTGCCAGCGGTGTCCCCAGGGATTCAGTGAACACTGAAGCTTTCTTT	CASGVPRDSVNTEAFF
TRBV2	NA	NA	TRBJ1-6	TGTGCCAGCAGGACGGAGAGCTCCTATAATTCACCCCTCCACTTT	CASRTESSYNSPLHF
TRBV12-5	NA	NA	TRBJ1-2	TGTGCTAGTGGTTTTGGGGAAAACTATGGCTACACCTTC	CASGFGENYGYTF
TRBV6-1	TRBD2	NA	TRBJ2-3	TGTGCCAGCAGTGGTCCTAGCGGGAGGGGCGCAGATACGCAGTATTTT	CASSGPSGRGADTQYF
TRBV19	TRBD1	NA	TRBJ1-1	TGTGCCAGTAGTATAATGGGGACAGGGTATAACACTGAAGCTTTCTTT	CASSIMGTGYNTEAFF
TRBV5-1	NA	NA	TRBJ2-5	TGCGCCAGCAGCTTGGGGCAGGGGTGGCAGGAGACCCAGTACTTC	CASSLGQGWQETQYF
TRBV2	TRBD2	NA	TRBJ2-3	TGTGCCAGCAGGGGGACTAGCTCTGGCACAGATACGCAGTATTTT	CASRGTSSGTDTQYF
TRBV14	TRBD1	NA	TRBJ2-7	TGTGCCAGCAGCCAAGATCCCCGCTCGGGACAGGGAAACTACGAGCAGTACTTC	CASSQDPRSGQGNYEQYF
TRBV7-2	NA	NA	TRBJ2-5	TGTGCCAGCAGCTTAGCGGAAGGGCGAGAGACCCAGTACTTC	CASSLAEGRETQYF
TRBV4-3	TRBD1	NA	TRBJ1-4	TGCGCCAGCAGCCAAGGGACAGGGTATCTTAGTGAAAAACTGTTTTTT	CASSQGTGYLSEKLFF
TRBV28	TRBD1	NA	TRBJ2-5	TGTGCCAGCAGCGCAGGGGGCCGGCGTCGAGAGACCCAGTACTTC	CASSAGGRRRETQYF
TRBV25-1	TRBD2	NA	TRBJ2-3	TGTGCCAGCAGCCGGGGGGGCAGCACAGATACGCAGTATTTT	CASSRGGSTDTQYF
TRBV7-2	NA	NA	TRBJ1-5	TGTGCCAGCAGCTACAGACTCAATCAGCCCCAGCATTTT	CASSYRLNQPQHF
TRBV3-1/TRBV3-2	TRBD2	once	TRBJ2-1	TGTGCCAGCAGCCAAGAGGGGACTAGTTACAATGAGCAGTTCTTC	CASSQEGTSYNEQFF
TRBV5-1	NA	NA	TRBJ1-4	TGCGCCAGCAGTACCGGGACATTAGGTGAAAAACTGTTTTTT	CASSTGTLGEKLFF
TRBV6-5	NA	once	TRBJ1-4	TGTGCCAGCAGTTACCAATACAGGGCCCCTAATGAAAAACTGTTTTTT	CASSYQYRAPNEKLFF
TRBV10-3	NA	NA	TRBJ2-1	TGTGCCATCAGCTCGGGAGACCAGATCACCTACAATGAGCAGTTCTTC	CAISSGDQITYNEQFF
TRBV10-2	TRBD2	NA	TRBJ2-1	TGCGCCAGCAGGACTAGCGGGAGGGTAGACAATGAGCAGTTCTTC	CASRTSGRVDNEQFF
TRBV6-5	TRBD2	NA	TRBJ2-2	TGTGCCAGCAGCCGGACTAGCGGCACCGGGGAGCTGTTTTTT	CASSRTSGTGELFF
TRBV3-1/TRBV3-2	NA	NA	TRBJ2-5	TGTGCCAGCAGCCAAGGGCCGGGACTGAGGCAAGAGACCCAGTACTTC	CASSQGPGLRQETQYF
TRBV11-1	NA	NA	TRBJ1-1	TGTGCCAGCAGTCCGACGGTAGGGAACACTGAAGCTTTCTTT	CASSPTVGNTEAFF
TRBV7-2	TRBD1	NA	TRBJ2-1	TGTGCCAGCAGCTTAGTATCCCAGGGGGTCCATGAGCAGTTCTTC	CASSLVSQGVHEQFF
TRBV3-1/TRBV3-2	NA	NA	TRBJ2-3	TGTGCCAGCAGCCCTCGGGGGCAGCGCACAGATACGCAGTATTTT	CASSPRGQRTDTQYF
TRBV27	NA	NA	TRBJ1-5	TGTGCCAGCAGGCCGTCGGGGGGTGGGAATCAGCCCCAGCATTTT	CASRPSGGGNQPQHF
TRBV6-2/TRBV6-3	NA	few	TRBJ1-6	TGTGCCAGCAGTCTTCAGACAAATTCACCCCTCCACTTT	CASSLQTNSPLHF
TRBV20-1	NA	NA	TRBJ1-1	TGCAGTGCCCAAGGTCAGGATGAAGCTTTCTTT	CSAQGQDEAFF
TRBV3-1/TRBV3-2	NA	NA	TRBJ1-5	TGTGCCTGGCAACGGGGCAATCAGCCCCAGCATTTT	CAWQRGNQPQHF
TRBV23-1	NA	NA	TRBJ2-3	TGCGCCAGCAGTCAATTCGAAAGGGACGTACCCGGGGCGCAGTATTTT	CASSQFERDVPGAQYF
TRBV19	TRBD2	NA	TRBJ2-2	TGTTCCGCGGGGGGGGACACCGGGGAGCTGTTTTTT	CSAGGDTGELFF
TRBV7-2	TRBD1	NA	TRBJ1-2	TGTGCCAGCAGAATAGACAGGGGGGGCGGCTACACCTTC	CASRIDRGGGYTF
TRBV18	NA	NA	TRBJ1-2	TGTGCCAGCTCACCAGCACGGACACCGGACGGCTATGGCTACACCTTC	CASSPARTPDGYGYTF
TRBV5-1	NA	NA	TRBJ2-6	TGCGCCAGCAGCTTGGCGGCTGCGGGGGCCAACGTCCTGACTTTC	CASSLAAAGANVLTF
TRBV18	TRBD1	NA	TRBJ2-3	TGTGCCAGCTCACCAAGGGTCCGGGACAGGATCAACACAGATACGCAGTATTTT	CASSPRVRDRINTDTQYF
TRBV24-1	NA	NA	TRBJ2-7	TGTGCCACCAGTGATTCCTACGAGCAGTACTTC	CATSDSYEQYF
TRBV27	TRBD2	NA	TRBJ2-7	TGTGCCAGCAGTTTATCCCTGGGTGGGACGGCCAGCGGGAGCTCCTACGAGCAGTACTTC	CASSLSLGGTASGSSYEQYF
TRBV11-1	TRBD2	NA	TRBJ2-3	TGTGCCAGCAGCTTAGCGGCTAGCGGGTTTACAGATACGCAGTATTTT	CASSLAASGFTDTQYF
TRBV5-6	TRBD1	NA	TRBJ2-5	TGTGCCAGCTCCGGGACAGGGGGCGGGGAGACCCAGTACTTC	CASSGTGGGETQYF
TRBV5-4	NA	once	TRBJ2-5	TGTGCCAGCAGCTTGGTAGGGAAAGAGACCCAGTACTTC	CASSLVGKETQYF
TRBV28	TRBD2	once	TRBJ2-1	TGTGCCAGCAGCCTCTTCGGGACTAGGCGACACAATGAGCAGTTCTTC	CASSLFGTRRHNEQFF
TRBV6-5	NA	NA	TRBJ1-2	TGTGCCAGCAGTTACTCGGGTCCGTGGGGGGCAGGTGGCTACACCTTC	CASSYSGPWGAGGYTF
TRBV19	NA	NA	TRBJ2-4	TGTGCCAGTAGTGTCTCAAACATTCAGTACTTC	CASSVSNIQYF
TRBV19	NA	once	TRBJ1-2	TGTGCCAGTAGTGGGGACGGAGGCTACACCTTC	CASSGDGGYTF
TRBV5-4	TRBD1	NA	TRBJ1-2	TGTGCCAGCAGCCAGGGACAGGTGAACTATGGCTACACCTTC	CASSQGQVNYGYTF
TRBV18	TRBD1	NA	TRBJ1-6	TGTGCCAGCTCACGGCTGCAGGGGGGCGGTAATTCACCCCTCCACTTT	CASSRLQGGGNSPLHF
TRBV6-5	NA	NA	TRBJ1-2	TGTGCCAGCAGTTCTATGATAGGCTATGGCTACACCTTC	CASSSMIGYGYTF
TRBV7-2	NA	NA	TRBJ2-1	TGTGCCAGCAGGCGGATACCTAGGGATGAGCAGTTCTTC	CASRRIPRDEQFF
TRBV19	NA	NA	TRBJ2-1	TGTGCCAGTAAGCGCAGCCAAACCCTATATGAGCAGTTCTTC	CASKRSQTLYEQFF
TRBV27	NA	NA	TRBJ2-5	TGTGCCAGCAGGAGGCTGGAGCCCGAGACCCAGTACTTC	CASRRLEPETQYF
TRBV5-1	NA	NA	TRBJ2-7	TGCGCCAGCAGAAGGCCGGGTGGGGAACCCTACGAGCAGTACTTC	CASRRPGGEPYEQYF
TRBV28	NA	few	TRBJ2-3	TGTGCCAGCACCGTGGCTTCTAGCACAGATACGCAGTATTTT	CASTVASSTDTQYF
TRBV28	TRBD1	NA	TRBJ2-2	TGTGCCAGCAATCCATCGGGACAGGGCTACACCGGGGAGCTGTTTTTT	CASNPSGQGYTGELFF
TRBV19	NA	NA	TRBJ1-5	TGTGCCAGTACCGTGGGGGGGGGTCATCAGCCCCAGCATTTT	CASTVGGGHQPQHF
TRBV29-1	TRBD1	NA	TRBJ2-5	TGCAGCGTTGAAGGAGGACAGGGTGAGACCCAGTACTTC	CSVEGGQGETQYF
TRBV29-1	NA	NA	TRBJ1-1	TGCAGCGTTGTACGGGGGGCTGGTTACACTGAAGCTTTCTTT	CSVVRGAGYTEAFF
TRBV3-1/TRBV3-2	NA	NA	TRBJ2-5	TGTGCCAGCAGCCAAGGTTTCCACCAAGAGACCCAGTACTTC	CASSQGFHQETQYF
TRBV7-3	TRBD2	NA	TRBJ2-1	TGTGCCAGCGGGGTTAGCGGGCGGAACAATGAGCAGTTCTTC	CASGVSGRNNEQFF
TRBV18	NA	NA	TRBJ2-7	TGTGCCAGCTCCCAGGGAGCGAGCGGGGAGCAGTACTTC	CASSQGASGEQYF
TRBV19	NA	NA	TRBJ1-4	TGTGCCAGTAGAACCGAGGGCCCCGCAACTAATGAAAAACTGTTTTTT	CASRTEGPATNEKLFF